The 22 T cell receptor beta chains below all came from one sample that was sequenced in a study of blood T cell repertoires in COVID-19. Here immunoSEQ multiplex PCR was the method, and the copy in TCRdb shows in-frame clones only, minus some. Of a few hundred thousand clones in the sample, 85% were seen once. Sequenced material: peripheral blood. The source is a woman under 30 with acute or convalescent COVID-19.

This chain uses TRBV9 with TRBJ1-2, with 7 nucleotides matching TRBD1. In germline, CDR1 is SGDLS, CDR2 YYNGEE. Unmatched junction bases numbered 9, after V lost 3 bases and J lost 4 bases. The CDR3 consists of 15 residues. Here the CDR3 DNA reads TGTGCCAGCAGCGCCTTTGGACAGGCATTCTATGGCTACACCTTC. It encodes CASSAFGQAFYGYTF. Using reference TRBV9 and TRBJ1-2 for the parts outside the CDR3, the full variable domain is DSGVTQTPKHLITATGQRVTLRCSPRSGDLSVYWYQQSLDQGLQFLIQYYNGEERAKGNILERFSAQQFPDLHSELNLSSLELGDSALYFCASSAFGQAFYGYTFGSGTRLTVV.

A word on this clone: Additional DNA sequences in this sample encode the identical CDR3. The chain combines TRBV9 with TRBJ2-7; no firm D call. From germline, CDR1 is SGDLS and CDR2 YYNGEE. Trimming took off 0 bases at V and 1 base at J, with 5 bases between the two ends. The CDR3 is made up of 13 amino acids. CDR3 in DNA: TGTGCCAGCAGCGTAGGGCTGTCCTACGAGCAGTACTTC. It translates to CASSVGLSYEQYF.

The chain links TRBV5-1 to TRBJ2-5, with TRBD2 identical over 12 bases. The CDR3 is 14 amino acids. The trim removed 2 bases at V and 4 bases at J, leaving 0 bases unmatched. From germline, CDR1 is SGHRS and CDR2 YFSETQ. This CDR3 is CASSLLAGGETQYF. CDR3 DNA sequence: TGCGCCAGCAGCTTACTAGCGGGGGGAGAGACCCAGTACTTC.

This clone was seen more than once but under ten times. The chain combines TRBV6-5 with TRBJ2-2; D is possibly TRBD1 (5 bases). Germline V gene sequence: CDR1 MNHEY, CDR2 SVGAGI. V shed 4 bases and J shed 6 bases, with 15 bases lying between them. This CDR3 has 15 amino acids. Here the CDR3 reads CASSSKYRWSGELFF. CDR3 coding DNA: TGTGCCAGCAGTTCGAAGTACAGGTGGTCCGGGGAGCTGTTTTTT.

The rearrangement links TRBV27 to TRBJ1-1; 9 bases agree with TRBD1. This CDR3 region has 14 residues. J gave up 13 bases and V 5 bases, and 14 bases lay outside the gene matches. CDR1 MNHEY and CDR2 SMNVEV come from the germline V gene (reference sequence). CDR3 sequence (DNA): TGTGCCAGCAGTCCGGGGGGGACAGGGCGCAGTGGTTTCTTT. This encodes CASSPGGTGRSGFF.

The chain is built from TRBV6-5 and TRBJ1-6, with 10 positions matching TRBD1. V gave up 2 bases and J gave up 7 bases; unmatched junction bases: 5. The length of the CDR3 is 16 residues. The germline V gene has CDR1 MNHEY and CDR2 SVGAGI. This CDR3 reads CASSYTWTGGNSPLHF. The CDR3 DNA follows: TGTGCCAGCAGTTACACCTGGACAGGGGGGAATTCACCCCTCCACTTT.

The rearrangement uses TRBV20-1 and TRBJ2-7, with a possible D match to TRBD1 (5 bases). The CDR3 contains 11 residues. Per germline, CDR1 DFQATT and CDR2 SNEGSKA (reference sequence). The germline V and J ends were trimmed by 5 bases and 5 bases, with 10 bases remaining between them. The CDR3 loop reads CSAAQENEQYF. CDR3 nucleotides: TGCAGTGCTGCACAGGAAAACGAGCAGTACTTC.

This clone was observed a few times. CDR3 bases: TGTGCCAGCTCACAACAGGGGGCCGCGAGTCCCTATGGCTACACCTTC. As protein: CASSQQGAASPYGYTF. The chain carries TRBV18 and TRBJ1-2; 9 bases align to TRBD1. In germline, CDR1 is KGHSH, CDR2 LQKENI. The ends lost 4 bases at V and 4 bases at J; junction bases unmatched: 10. The CDR3 runs 16 residues.

The V call is TRBV7-9, the J call TRBJ2-1, with TRBD1 as a possible D gene (5 bases). Germline V CDR1 and CDR2: SEHNR, FQNEAQ (reference sequence). Deletions cut 8 bases from V and 4 bases from J, with 12 bases between. The CDR3 consists of 13 residues. The CDR3 here is CASGQTPYNEQFF. In DNA form, the CDR3 reads TGTGCCAGCGGACAAACTCCATACAATGAGCAGTTCTTC. The full variable domain, rest sourced from reference TRBV7-9 and TRBJ2-1, is DTGVSQNPRHKITKRGQNVTFRCDPISEHNRLYWYRQTLGQGPEFLTYFQNEAQLEKSRLLSDRFSAERPKGSFSTLEIQRTEQGDSAMYLCASGQTPYNEQFFGPGTRLTVL.

The gene calls are TRBV7-2 and TRBJ1-6; 7 positions match TRBD1. The length of the CDR3 is 15 residues. Germline V lookup: CDR1 SGHTA, CDR2 FQGNSA. V shed 6 bases, J shed 10 bases, and the junction held 12 bases outside the gene matches. As DNA, the CDR3 is TGTGCCAGCAGGTTCAACAGGGGAGAAGGGTCACCCCTCCACTTT. Translated: CASRFNRGEGSPLHF.

This clone occurred a few times. The chain has TRBV2 and TRBJ1-5; TRBD1 matches 9 bases. V shed 6 bases and J 5 bases; nucleotides not matched to a gene: 8. The CDR3 sequence is 15 residues long. In germline, CDR1 is SNHLY, CDR2 FYNNEI. The CDR3 sequence is CASRLRTGEDQPQHF. CDR3 bases: TGTGCCAGCAGGCTTAGGACAGGGGAGGATCAGCCCCAGCATTTT.

The genes are TRBV5-1 and TRBJ2-2, with 8 bases matching TRBD2. Germline V gene data show CDR1 as SGHRS and CDR2 as YFSETQ. CDR3 length equals 16 residues. V was pared by 1 base and J by 1 base, with 3 bases of the junction left unmatched. The CDR3 protein is CASSLRSGGNTGELFF. The CDR3 bases are TGCGCCAGCAGCTTGAGAAGCGGGGGGAACACCGGGGAGCTGTTTTTT.

V and J are TRBV2 and TRBJ2-5; TRBD2 aligns across 9 bases. Germline trimming cut 3 bases from V and 5 bases from J; bases unmatched to any gene: 13. Per the germline V gene, CDR1 is SNHLY and CDR2 is FYNNEI. This CDR3 is 17 amino acids long. CDR3 sequence: CASSEVPSGNPQETQYF. CDR3 in DNA: TGTGCCAGCAGTGAGGTCCCTAGCGGGAACCCCCAGGAGACCCAGTACTTC.

This clone was seen a single time. The rearrangement uses TRBV5-6 and TRBJ1-2; 8 bases are shared with TRBD1. Germline trimming cut 0 bases from V and 4 bases from J; bases unmatched to any gene: 2. This CDR3 spans 14 amino acids. Germline V lookup: CDR1 SGHDT, CDR2 YYEEEE. This CDR3 is CASSLGTGTYGYTF. CDR3 in DNA: TGTGCCAGCAGCTTGGGGACAGGGACCTATGGCTACACCTTC.

The chain uses TRBV6-5 and TRBJ2-7; 8 nucleotides match TRBD2. The CDR3 is 16 residues long. V trimming: 4 bases; J trimming: 2 bases; junction bases outside the gene matches: 10. Germline lookup yields CDR1 MNHEY and CDR2 SVGAGI. CDR3 sequence: CASSLRSGRSTYEQYF. The CDR3 DNA reads TGTGCCAGCAGTTTAAGGAGCGGGAGAAGTACCTACGAGCAGTACTTC.

The V gene is TRBV3-1 (or the pseudogene TRBV3-2), the J gene TRBJ2-7, with D perhaps TRBD1 (5 bases). V shed 0 bases and J shed 2 bases, with 14 bases lying between them. The CDR3 runs 16 residues. Germline lookup yields CDR1 LGHDT and CDR2 YNNKEL (reference sequence). Here the CDR3 reads CASSQDFRKQAYEQYF. For the CDR3, the DNA is TGTGCCAGCAGCCAAGATTTCAGGAAACAGGCCTACGAGCAGTACTTC.

This chain links TRBV6-4 with TRBJ2-2; D might be TRBD1 (6 bases). CDR1 and CDR2 (germline): MRHNA, SNTAGT. This CDR3 has 13 amino acids. V was shortened by 5 bases and J by 9 bases, with 13 bases between the two germline ends. CDR3 DNA sequence: TGTGCCAGCAGTCCCTCAGGGGTGAGGGAGCTGTTTTTT. It translates to CASSPSGVRELFF.

The chain recombines TRBV21-1 with TRBJ1-1; whether TRBD1, the table's D call, matches the DNA was not checked. TRBV21-1 is marked as a pseudogene. The CDR3 is 12 amino acids. The CDR3 here is CASSKGAAEAFF. DNA for the CDR3: TGTGCCAGCAGCAAAGGGGCAGCTGAAGCTTTCTTT.

In DNA form, the CDR3 reads TGTGCCAGCAGCCCCCCCGTTCTGAGGCAGCCCCAGCATTTT. It yields the protein CASSPPVLRQPQHF. V usage is TRBV7-8 and J usage is TRBJ1-5; D is uncertain. Germline V CDR1 and CDR2: SGHVS, FQNEAQ. This CDR3 contains 14 residues. Trimming removed 5 bases at V and 7 bases at J, with 15 bases between.

The table lists this clone with a few counts. This chain uses TRBV30 with TRBJ2-7; D call uncertain. This CDR3 spans 14 amino acids. The V and J ends lost 4 bases and 2 bases respectively, with 15 bases between them. Per germline, CDR1 GTSNPN and CDR2 SVGIG (reference sequence). The CDR3 loop is CAWTRLLSAYEQYF. Here the CDR3 DNA reads TGTGCCTGGACTAGACTCCTCAGTGCCTACGAGCAGTACTTC.

The rearrangement links TRBV9 to TRBJ2-3; D not certain. The CDR3 totals 13 residues. Germline V gives CDR1 SGDLS, CDR2 YYNGEE. Trimming cost V 3 bases and J 2 bases, with 7 bases left between them. The CDR3 region has the DNA TGTGCCAGCAGCGGCGGAACCACAGATACGCAGTATTTT. It specifies CASSGGTTDTQYF.

The chain has TRBV7-9 and TRBJ1-5; D call uncertain. In germline, CDR1 is SEHNR, CDR2 FQNEAQ (reference sequence). There are 16 residues in the CDR3. The V gene lost 5 bases and the J gene lost 2 bases, with 16 bases spanning the gap. CDR3 amino acids: CASSPPGWSGNQPQHF. In DNA, the CDR3 is TGTGCCAGCAGCCCCCCCGGGTGGAGTGGCAATCAGCCCCAGCATTTT.